The source of this TCR beta chain is a study of control samples from healthy donors and cancer patients. Here immunoSEQ multiplex PCR was the method, and the copy in TCRdb shows in-frame clones only, minus some. The table records about 220,000 clones, around 94% of them present only once. The CDR3 consists of 14 residues. Trimming shortened V by 0 bases and J by 3 bases, and 8 bases separated the two germline ends. CDR1 is KGHSH, CDR2 LQKENI, per germline. V gene TRBV18 combines with J gene TRBJ1-2, with D possibly TRBD1 on 5 matching bases. The source is a man aged 45-65 years in good health. Sequenced material: blood. CDR3 DNA: TGTGCCAGCTCACCACCATCACAGGACTATGGCTACACCTTC. Translation gives CASSPPSQDYGYTF.